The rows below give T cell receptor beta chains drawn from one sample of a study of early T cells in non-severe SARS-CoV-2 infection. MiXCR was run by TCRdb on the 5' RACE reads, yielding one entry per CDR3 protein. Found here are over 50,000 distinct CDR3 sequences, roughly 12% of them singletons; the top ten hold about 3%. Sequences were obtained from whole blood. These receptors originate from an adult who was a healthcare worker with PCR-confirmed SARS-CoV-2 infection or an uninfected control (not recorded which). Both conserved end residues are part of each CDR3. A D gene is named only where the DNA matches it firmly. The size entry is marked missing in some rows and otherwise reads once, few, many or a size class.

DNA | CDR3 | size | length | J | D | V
TGTGCCAGCAGCCCTGCCAGGACATTCCCTGAAGCTTTCTTT | CASSPARTFPEAFF | many | 14 | TRBJ1-1 | - | TRBV7-9
TGTGCCAGCAGGTCCTGGAACACTGAAGCTTTCTTT | CASRSWNTEAFF | many | 12 | TRBJ1-1 | - | TRBV6-5
TGTGCCAGCAGCTTCGCACAGGGTGATGGCTACACCTTC | CASSFAQGDGYTF | - | 13 | TRBJ1-2 | - | TRBV7-6
TGTGCCAGCAGCCCACCCGGGAGAGCCTACGAGCAGTACTTC | CASSPPGRAYEQYF | few | 14 | TRBJ2-7 | - | TRBV7-3
TGCGCCAGCAGCACCACAGTAACCTCCTACGAGCAGTACTTC | CASSTTVTSYEQYF | many | 14 | TRBJ2-7 | - | TRBV5-1
TGTGCCAGCAGTGACGCCCCACCGGTCCATAGCGGATACTACGAGCAGTACTTC | CASSDAPPVHSGYYEQYF | many | 18 | TRBJ2-7 | - | TRBV25-1
TGTGCCAGCAGTTTCCCAGGGGGCCGCGACAATGAGCAGTTCTTC | CASSFPGGRDNEQFF | medium-sized | 15 | TRBJ2-1 | TRBD1 | TRBV2
TGTGCCAGCAGCACGAGACAGGGACCTTATGGCTACACCTTC | CASSTRQGPYGYTF | many | 14 | TRBJ1-2 | TRBD1 | TRBV5-6
TGTGCCAGCAGCTACAGGGGACAGGCTTCGGAGACCCAGTACTTC | CASSYRGQASETQYF | many | 15 | TRBJ2-5 | TRBD1 | TRBV27
TGTGCCAGCAGTCCCACCTCGGGACTTGGAGGGCACGAGCAGTACTTC | CASSPTSGLGGHEQYF | many | 16 | TRBJ2-7 | - | TRBV28
TGTGCCAGCAGCACCCCGAACACCGGGGAGCTGTTTTTT | CASSTPNTGELFF | many | 13 | TRBJ2-2 | - | TRBV7-3
TGCGCCAGCAGTAGACAGGGGCTGGCCTCTGGGGCCAACGTCCTGACTTTC | CASSRQGLASGANVLTF | many | 17 | TRBJ2-6 | TRBD1 | TRBV10-2
TGTGCCAGCAGTTTAGAAACGATGAGGTTTAGCACAGATACGCAGTATTTT | CASSLETMRFSTDTQYF | many | 17 | TRBJ2-3 | - | TRBV27
TGTGCCTGGAGAACGGAGGCCGAAGCTTTCTTT | CAWRTEAEAFF | many | 11 | TRBJ1-1 | - | TRBV30
TGTGCCAGCAGCCTGGACAGGGGGCAAGAGTGGTACACCTTC | CASSLDRGQEWYTF | many | 14 | TRBJ1-2 | TRBD1 | TRBV4-2
TGCAGCGTCGCCCAACTGAACACTGAAGCTTTCTTT | CSVAQLNTEAFF | - | 12 | TRBJ1-1 | - | TRBV29-1
TGTGCCAGCAGCTCGACCCCCCGGGACGGCCAACCAGGGGCCCAGTACTTC | CASSSTPRDGQPGAQYF | many | 17 | TRBJ2-5 | - | TRBV7-3
TGTGCCAGCGGAGACAGGGGGAGGTACAATGAGCAGTTCTTC | CASGDRGRYNEQFF | - | 14 | TRBJ2-1 | TRBD1 | TRBV3-1
TGTGCCAGCAGTTTAGGACAGTACAATGAGCAGTTCTTC | CASSLGQYNEQFF | - | 13 | TRBJ2-1 | - | TRBV28
TGTGCCAGCGCGAAGGACGGAGACTACGAGCAGTACTTC | CASAKDGDYEQYF | - | 13 | TRBJ2-7 | - | TRBV28
TGTGCCAGCAGCCAAGCACACCGCATAGATACGCAGTATTTT | CASSQAHRIDTQYF | many | 14 | TRBJ2-3 | - | TRBV14
TGTGCCAGCAGTGTACTAGCTGGCACCGGGGAGCTGTTTTTT | CASSVLAGTGELFF | many | 14 | TRBJ2-2 | - | TRBV2
TGTGCTAGTGGTCCCTACCCGGGGACCGGGGAGCTGTTTTTT | CASGPYPGTGELFF | many | 14 | TRBJ2-2 | - | TRBV12-5
TGCAGTGCTAGTTCCGACACGCTCGACCAGCATTTT | CSASSDTLDQHF | many | 12 | TRBJ1-5 | - | TRBV20-1
TGTGCCAGCTCACCAAAAGGATATGGGGACGGGTCGGGCTACGAGCAGTACTTC | CASSPKGYGDGSGYEQYF | many | 18 | TRBJ2-7 | - | TRBV18
TGTGCCAGCAGCCTTGACAGGGGCCTAACTGGGGCCAACGTCCTGACTTTC | CASSLDRGLTGANVLTF | - | 17 | TRBJ2-6 | TRBD1 | TRBV7-9
TGTGCCAGCAGCGTCGGCGGGACCTACGAGCAGTACTTC | CASSVGGTYEQYF | many | 13 | TRBJ2-7 | - | TRBV9
TGTGCCAGCAGCGTAGGGACAGAGGGGACCGGGGAGCTGTTTTTT | CASSVGTEGTGELFF | many | 15 | TRBJ2-2 | TRBD1 | TRBV11-2